This T cell receptor beta chain is from a study of cytomegalovirus exposure and HLA in healthy donors. Regarding this clone: As yet, its antigen is unknown.

The PCR used 60 Vbeta and 13 Jbeta primers. Sequencing used immunoSEQ multiplex PCR; TCRdb keeps in-frame clones, though not all of them. The sample has roughly 100,000 clones, 77% seen once. The germline gives CDR1 MDHEN, CDR2 SYDVKM. CDR3 size: 12 residues. Trimming stripped 3 bases from V and 3 bases from J, with 4 bases between. Study findings and constraints: Most subjects' HLA-A and HLA-B alleles were reportedly predicted from TCR beta sequences.

This rearrangement joins TRBV28 to TRBJ2-3; D not resolved. This receptor was taken from a woman in her forties in good health and CMV-seropositive. Sequencing was done on a sample of PBMCs. CDR3 DNA: TGTGCCAGCAGTTTTGTAACAGATACGCAGTATTTT. Its translation is CASSFVTDTQYF.